This entry lists 16 T cell receptor beta chains sequenced from one sample in a study of T cells in women clearing cervical HPV infection (dated by TCRdb to the late 2010s). To prepare the library, the immunoSEQ multiplex PCR assay was applied. The clones in this table, taken by TCRdb from immuneACCESS, are in-frame only. Not every clone is retained; where verified, under half of the shortfall comes from an unresolved V gene, and the cause of the rest is unknown. The table for this sample lists approximately 44,000 clones. The ten largest clones capture 0.95% to 1.5% of the sample. The sample consisted of blood buffy coat. The receptor set was obtained from a woman between 18 and 70 years old with a cervical HPV16 infection that either progressed to CIN3+ or cleared (not recorded which).

As to this clone: The read terminates 3 residues before the CDR3 end, so the remaining end is supplied by the germline J gene. The rearrangement uses TRBV6-2 or TRBV6-3 and TRBJ2-3, with 12 positions matching TRBD2. Trimming at V came to 6 bases and at J to 6 bases, leaving 10 bases not matched to a gene. CDR1 MNHEY and CDR2 SVGEGT come from the germline V gene. The CDR3 totals 16 residues. This chain's CDR3 is CASRSGTSGFFDTQYF. CDR3 bases read: TGTGCCAGCAGATCAGGGACTAGCGGGTTCTTTGATACG.

Worth noting for this clone: The observed sequence ends 3 residues before the CDR3 terminus, with the missing tail filled in from the germline J gene. The chain uses TRBV28 and TRBJ2-5; tentatively, D is TRBD1 (6 bases). The germline V and J ends were trimmed by 5 bases and 7 bases, with 17 bases remaining between them. This CDR3 is built from 14 residues. Germline CDR1 MDHEN, CDR2 SYDVKM. CDR3 DNA, as far as it was read: TGTGCCAGCAGTCCCGGGACACCCTCAGGGACC. Translation gives CASSPGTPSGT. The whole CDR3 region reads CASSPGTPSGTQYF.

This clone is called medium-sized based on its frequency. The sequence runs out 3 residues before the end of the CDR3; the remainder is reconstructed from the germline J gene. The gene calls are TRBV4-2 and TRBJ2-3; 12 bases agree with TRBD2. Germline V lookup: CDR1 LGHNA, CDR2 YNFKEQ. Trimming took 4 bases from V and 2 from J; bases not matched to a gene: 19. The CDR3 totals 21 residues. The CDR3 loop reads CASSPIRRTSGDLQFTDTQYF. The covered CDR3 bases are TGTGCCAGCAGCCCCATACGACGGACTAGCGGGGACCTACAATTCACAGATACG.

Comment on this clone: The CDR3 goes on 3 residues after the read ends, and that part is filled in from the germline J gene. The chain employs TRBV30 and TRBJ1-4, with TRBD1 as a possible D gene (6 bases). Deletions cut 4 bases from V and 8 bases from J, with 14 bases between. The CDR3 runs 13 residues. CDR1 GTSNPN and CDR2 SVGIG come from the germline V gene (reference sequence). The CDR3 DNA, read in part, is TGTGCCTGGATAAGCAGGGGAGGAGAAAAA. Its protein product is CAWISRGGEK. The complete CDR3 protein is CAWISRGGEKLFF. The full variable domain, rest sourced from reference TRBV30 and TRBJ1-4, is SQTIHQWPATLVQPVGSPLSLECTVEGTSNPNLYWYRQAAGRGLQLLFYSVGIGQISSEVPQNLSASRPQDRQFILSSKKLLLSDSGFYLCAWISRGGEKLFFGSGTQLSVL.

On this clone itself: The missing CDR3 end, 3 residues past where the read stops, is filled in from the germline J gene. This chain connects TRBV19 to TRBJ2-2, with D possibly TRBD2 on 5 matching bases. Germline V lookup: CDR1 LNHDA, CDR2 SQIVND (reference sequence). CDR3 size: 14 residues. Partial CDR3 DNA: TGTGCCAGTAGTGAAGGGTGGACTCCTGAAAAG. Translating it yields CASSEGWTPEK. In full, the CDR3 is CASSEGWTPEKLFF.

About this clone: With the read ending 3 residues before the CDR3 end, the germline J gene is used to fill in that end. This sequence joins TRBV19 and TRBJ2-3; no clear D gene. Trimming left V 1 base short and J 1 base short, with 6 bases between. The CDR3 is 14 amino acids. From germline, CDR1 is LNHDA and CDR2 SQIVND (reference sequence). This chain's CDR3 is CASSIVLGTDTQYF. CDR3 DNA, as far as it was read: TGTGCCAGTAGTATAGTTCTCGGCACAGATACG.

On this clone: The CDR3 extends 3 residues past the end of the read, so its final part is completed from the germline J gene. The chain recombines TRBV6-2 or TRBV6-3 with TRBJ2-2; the match to TRBD2 covers 10 bases. The junction had 6 bases not matched to a gene; V was cut back by 8 bases and J by 9 bases. The length of the CDR3 is 13 residues. Germline CDR1 and CDR2: MNHEY and SVGEGT. The CDR3 loop reads CASHRTSGRELFF. The CDR3 bases that were read are TGTGCCAGCCATAGGACTAGCGGCCGGGAG.

With regard to this clone: The read ends 3 residues early relative to the CDR3; the germline J gene fills the gap. V gene TRBV20-1 combines with J gene TRBJ1-1; 10 bases align to TRBD1. The germline V gene has CDR1 DFQATT and CDR2 SNEGSKA (reference sequence). This CDR3 is built from 14 residues. CDR3 DNA, as far as it was read: TGCAGTGCTAGAGAGCGGACAGGGGGTGAGAGG. Its translation is CSARERTGGER. The full-length CDR3 reads as CSARERTGGERAFF.

Details on this clone: From the germline J gene comes the end of the CDR3, since the read stops 3 residues before it. The chain is built from TRBV10-1 and TRBJ2-1, with D maybe TRBD1 (5 bases). CDR3 length: 14 residues. V was cut by 2 bases and J by 8 bases, with 13 bases left in between. The V gene's germline CDR1 is WNHNN and CDR2 SYGVQD (reference sequence). The covered CDR3 bases are TGCGCCAGCAGTGAGAGTGGTCAGGGCTATGAG. Translated: CASSESGQGYE. The whole CDR3 sequence is CASSESGQGYEQFF.

As for this clone: The sequenced fragment ends 3 residues before the CDR3 boundary, so the rest is inferred from the germline J gene. This chain uses TRBV10-1 with TRBJ2-5; 9 bases fit TRBD1. There are 14 residues in the CDR3. Germline V lookup: CDR1 WNHNN, CDR2 SYGVQD (reference sequence). The ends lost 6 bases at V and 5 bases at J; junction bases unmatched: 7. Incomplete CDR3 DNA: TGCGCCAGCAGCGCCGGGACAGGGCAGGAGACC. Protein: CASSAGTGQET. The CDR3 in full is CASSAGTGQETQYF.

With regard to this clone: The sequenced fragment ends 3 residues before the CDR3 boundary, so the rest is inferred from the germline J gene. The J gene is TRBJ1-2, the V gene TRBV7-2; no clear D. The length of the CDR3 is 11 residues. Germline-derived CDR1 and CDR2 are SGHTA and FQGNSA. Partial CDR3 DNA: TGTGCCAGCAGCTTTATCTACGAC. It is translated as CASSFIYD. The CDR3 reads in full as CASSFIYDYTF.

The CDR3 protein is CASLQSNEQFF. The part of the CDR3 DNA that was read is TGTGCCAGCTTACAGTCCAATGAG. The chain employs TRBV2 and TRBJ2-1, with D hard to call. Read sequence stops 3 residues before the CDR3 end, and the germline J gene provides the missing end. In germline, CDR1 is SNHLY, CDR2 FYNNEI. The germline V and J ends were trimmed by 8 bases and 6 bases, with 8 bases remaining between them. There are 11 residues in the CDR3.

Worth noting for this clone: Read coverage stops 3 residues before the CDR3 terminus; the germline J gene supplies the remainder. This chain connects TRBV19 to TRBJ1-2; a possible D gene is TRBD1 (5 bases). The CDR3 is 14 residues long. From germline, CDR1 is LNHDA and CDR2 SQIVND (reference sequence). Deletions cut 3 bases from V and 7 bases from J, with 15 bases between. The part of the CDR3 DNA that was read is TGTGCCAGTAGTATGGGAACGGGGGGGTCTGGC. It codes for CASSMGTGGSG. The CDR3, in full, reads CASSMGTGGSGYTF.

Worth noting for this clone: The read ends 3 residues shy of where the CDR3 ends; the end is completed using the germline J gene. The rearrangement links TRBV7-9 to TRBJ1-6, with 8 bases matching TRBD1. Trimming removed 3 bases from V and 7 bases from J; junction bases left unmatched: 2. The germline V gene has CDR1 SEHNR and CDR2 FQNEAQ (reference sequence). CDR3 length: 14 amino acids. The DNA read from the CDR3 is TGTGCCAGCAGCTTTACAGGGGGGAATTCACCC. This translates into CASSFTGGNSP. The CDR3, in full, reads CASSFTGGNSPLHF.

On this clone: The read terminates 3 residues ahead of where the CDR3 ends, so the germline J gene completes it. V gene TRBV7-6 combines with J gene TRBJ2-7; tentatively, D is TRBD1 (5 bases). There are 16 residues in the CDR3. Trimming took off 1 base at V and 3 bases at J, with 16 bases between the two ends. Germline CDR1 reads SGHVS; CDR2 reads FNYEAQ. The covered CDR3 bases are TGTGCCAGCAGCTTAGGGTGCAGGGTAGGATACTACGAG. This codes for CASSLGCRVGYYE. In full, the CDR3 is CASSLGCRVGYYEQYF.

On this clone: The CDR3 end falls 3 residues outside the read, so it is completed with the germline J gene. The V call is TRBV6-2 or TRBV6-3, the J call TRBJ2-3; 10 nucleotides agree with TRBD2. Per the germline V gene, CDR1 is MNHEY and CDR2 is SVGEGT. The CDR3 is 15 amino acids. J lost 5 bases, V lost 4 bases, and 6 bases had no gene match. CDR3 amino acids: CASSSRTSGRDTQYF. Incomplete CDR3 DNA: TGTGCCAGCAGTTCCAGGACTAGCGGCAGAGATACG.